This TCR beta chain emerged from a study of regulatory T cells in long-lasting Graves disease. Time point indicated: newly diagnosed GD, antithyroid drugs for less than 3 months. TCR sequences were obtained from RNA taken from PBMCs. Researchers made TCR beta libraries by using iRepertoire HTBI primers and running Arm-PCR on CDR3 regions. Using its own MiXCR run on the multiplex PCR reads, TCRdb lists one record per CDR3 protein. The table shows roughly 420,000 distinct CDR3 sequences, with 12% to 15% occurring only once. V shed 4 bases, J shed 7 bases, and the junction held 6 bases outside the gene matches. The CDR3 sequence is 14 residues long. From germline, CDR1 is MRHNA and CDR2 SNTAGT. This clonotype was counted between two and nine times. This same sample was also part of a study on T cells in Graves' hyperthyroidism and ophthalmopathy. That paper states: In blood, most of the thyroid clonotypes expanded above 0.001 were also present.

The V gene is TRBV6-4, the J gene TRBJ2-1, with TRBD2 identical over 8 bases. This clonotype was obtained from a woman in her forties or fifties with Graves disease. Sequenced material: peripheral blood mononuclear cells (PBMCs), taken at new diagnosis, from a patient treated with antithyroid drugs. CDR3 amino acids: CASSAAGVANEQFF. CDR3 sequence (DNA): TGTGCCAGCAGTGCAGCGGGAGTTGCAAATGAGCAGTTCTTC.